The present TCR beta chain was sequenced within a study of human thymus T cells. Comments on this clone: The antigen is not known.

Findings of the study overall: Among thymic and blood repertoires, usage of V and J genes appeared biased.

Donation was from healthy Finnish infants who were having corrective surgery that addressed congenital heart defects. No fixed cell number was used; all available blood leukocytes supplied DNA. This CDR3 spans 15 amino acids. Germline lookup yields CDR1 LGHNA and CDR2 YSLEER. Losses at the gene ends were 4 bases for V and 6 bases for J; bases not matched to a gene: 1. Repertoires were generated with immunoSEQ multiplex PCR, while TCRdb's copy carries only in-frame clones and drops some. Of approximately 40,000 clones in the sample, about 94% are singletons; the top ten hold around 0.12%. Sequenced: blood. This clonotype originated in a boy under two years old with a congenital heart defect but otherwise immunologically healthy. The J gene is TRBJ2-1, the V gene TRBV4-3; 15 positions match TRBD2. The CDR3 spells CASSRTSGGANEQFF. The CDR3 nucleotides are TGCGCCAGCAGCCGGACTAGCGGGGGGGCCAATGAGCAGTTCTTC.